The TCR beta chain under discussion was sequenced for a study of shared clonotypes between healthy human individuals. Germline lookup yields CDR1 SGDLS and CDR2 YYNGEE. CDR3 length: 15 residues. V was trimmed by 2 bases and J by 5 bases, leaving 16 bases between them. When replicate PCRs were run on sorted subsets, they used about 200 ng DNA, 30,000 to 35,000 T cell genomes. Repertoires were generated with immunoSEQ multiplex PCR, while TCRdb's copy carries only in-frame clones and drops some. There are some 2,400,000 clones in the sample; under 97% occur only once, and around 0.13% lies in the top ten. All of the donors resided in Nashville, Tennessee, and each was a Caucasian adult. On this clone: Its antigen is not identified.

Study observations and caveats: The generation probabilities recorded for non-shared clonotypes fell below those of clonotypes shared by all four donors.

The TCR comes from a man aged 18 to 35 in good health. The sequencing sample was made of naive CD4+ T cells sorted from blood. Subset denoted: CD45RA+ positively selected. The chain carries TRBV9 and TRBJ2-5; D gene uncertain. DNA for the CDR3: TGTGCCAGCAGCGTCAACGCGCAGTTGGGGGAGACCCAGTACTTC. Translating gives CASSVNAQLGETQYF. Based on the CDR3 plus reference TRBV9 and TRBJ2-5, the full variable domain is DSGVTQTPKHLITATGQRVTLRCSPRSGDLSVYWYQQSLDQGLQFLIQYYNGEERAKGNILERFSAQQFPDLHSELNLSSLELGDSALYFCASSVNAQLGETQYFGPGTRLLVL.